The present T cell receptor beta chain was sequenced within a study of T-cell reconstitution after alpha-beta-depleted transplantation in children. Study conclusions and caveats: T-cell counts and diversity at one year following transplant were attributed mainly to newly produced T cells.

Germline loops: CDR1 SGHRS, CDR2 YFSETQ. The V and J ends lost 0 bases and 2 bases respectively, with 9 bases between them. The CDR3 consists of 16 residues. Notes on this clonotype: Its cognate antigen is unknown.

The library targeted TCRbeta and was prepared with unique molecular identifiers. TCRdb re-called the PCR reads through MiXCR, storing one row per CDR3 protein. Of around 580,000 distinct CDR3 sequences detected, about a quarter appear once; the ten largest clones hold about 35%. This specimen was PBMCs, taken before TCRalphabeta/CD19-depleted stem cell transplant. The receptor was isolated from a boy under three years old with Wiskott-Aldrich syndrome, due to receive a stem cell transplant. The gene calls are TRBV5-1 and TRBJ2-6; perhaps TRBD1 as D (6 bases). CDR3 sequence reads: CASSLDTGPGANVLTF. The CDR3 bases are TGCGCCAGCAGCTTGGACACAGGGCCTGGGGCCAACGTCCTGACTTTC.